This T cell receptor (beta chain) was identified in a study of patients and donors after allogeneic stem cell transplantation. Using its own MiXCR run on the RT-PCR reads, TCRdb lists one record per CDR3 protein. In the table there are about 960,000 distinct CDR3 sequences, approximately 19% of which are singletons. This clonotype was counted between two and nine times. Germline trimming cut 3 bases from V and 8 bases from J; bases unmatched to any gene: 11. This CDR3 has 17 amino acids. Material for sequencing was blood, either unsorted or a sorted T cell fraction (not recorded which). The chain is built from TRBV12-3 or TRBV12-4 and TRBJ2-1; TRBD2 matches 12 bases. The TCR sequence derives from a human donor who was either an allogeneic HSCT recipient or a stem cell or donor lymphocyte infusion donor (not recorded which). It is not recorded whose cells these are; they may come from a transplant donor. CDR3 region: CASSFMASGREFDEQFF. The CDR3 region has the DNA TGTGCCAGCAGTTTTATGGCTAGCGGGAGGGAATTCGATGAGCAGTTCTTC.